The T cell receptor beta chain described here comes from a study of T-cell memory formation after mild COVID-19. About the research overall: Clusters were largely donor specific. Study-wide results and limits: Memory cells collected pre-infection included some clones that later responded, suggesting cross-reactive memory joined. While clones contracting from day 15 to 85 were balanced between CD4 and CD8, later expanders leaned CD4+.

The CDR3 totals 12 residues. V gave up 1 base and J gave up 7 bases; unmatched junction bases: 4. Germline V CDR1 and CDR2: DFQATT, SNEGSKA (reference sequence). TCRdb passed the 5' RACE reads through MiXCR, listing each CDR3 protein once. This sample carries about 400,000 distinct CDR3 sequences, about 20% of them seen once, and the ten largest clones take roughly a fifth. With regard to this clonotype: What it binds is unknown.

The sample taken for sequencing was PBMCs or a T cell subset sorted from them (not recorded which). The gene calls are TRBV20-1 and TRBJ2-7; 7 bases agree with TRBD2. The sequence came from a man aged 18 to 29 who had mild COVID-19 (a few samples of this study predate the infection). Cell type and time point are not known. The chain's CDR3 is CSARGPGGEQYF. Here the CDR3 DNA reads TGCAGTGCTAGAGGACCGGGGGGAGAGCAGTACTTC.